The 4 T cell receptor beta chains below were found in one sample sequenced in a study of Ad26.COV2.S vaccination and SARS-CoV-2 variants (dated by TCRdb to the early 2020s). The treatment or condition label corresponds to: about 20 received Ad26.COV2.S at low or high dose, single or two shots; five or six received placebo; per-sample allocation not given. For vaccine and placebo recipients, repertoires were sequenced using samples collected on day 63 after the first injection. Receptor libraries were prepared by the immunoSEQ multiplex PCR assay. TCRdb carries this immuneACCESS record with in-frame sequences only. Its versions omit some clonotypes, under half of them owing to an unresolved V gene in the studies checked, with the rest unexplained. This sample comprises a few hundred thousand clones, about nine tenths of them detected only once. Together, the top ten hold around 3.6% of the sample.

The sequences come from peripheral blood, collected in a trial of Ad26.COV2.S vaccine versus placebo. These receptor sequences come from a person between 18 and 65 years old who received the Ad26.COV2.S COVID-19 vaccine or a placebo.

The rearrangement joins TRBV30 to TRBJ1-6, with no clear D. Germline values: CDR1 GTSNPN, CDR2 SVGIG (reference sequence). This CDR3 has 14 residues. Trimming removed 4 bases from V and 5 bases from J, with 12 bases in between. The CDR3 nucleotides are TGTGCCTGGAACCGGGCTGGGAATAATTCACCCCTCCACTTT. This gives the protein CAWNRAGNNSPLHF. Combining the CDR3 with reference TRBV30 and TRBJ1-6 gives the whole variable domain SQTIHQWPATLVQPVGSPLSLECTVEGTSNPNLYWYRQAAGRGLQLLFYSVGIGQISSEVPQNLSASRPQDRQFILSSKKLLLSDSGFYLCAWNRAGNNSPLHFGNGTRLTVT.

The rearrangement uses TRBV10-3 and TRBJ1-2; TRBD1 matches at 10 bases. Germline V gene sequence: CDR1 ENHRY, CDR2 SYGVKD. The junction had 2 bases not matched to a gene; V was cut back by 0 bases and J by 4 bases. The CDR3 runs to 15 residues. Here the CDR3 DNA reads TGTGCCATCAGTGAGTCGACAGGGGGCCCCTATGGCTACACCTTC. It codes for CAISESTGGPYGYTF.

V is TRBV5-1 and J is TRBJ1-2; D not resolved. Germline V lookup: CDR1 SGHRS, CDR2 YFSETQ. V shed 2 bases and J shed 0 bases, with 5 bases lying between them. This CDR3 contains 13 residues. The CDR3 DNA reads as TGCGCCAGCAGCTTCGGCTCTAACTATGGCTACACCTTC. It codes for CASSFGSNYGYTF.

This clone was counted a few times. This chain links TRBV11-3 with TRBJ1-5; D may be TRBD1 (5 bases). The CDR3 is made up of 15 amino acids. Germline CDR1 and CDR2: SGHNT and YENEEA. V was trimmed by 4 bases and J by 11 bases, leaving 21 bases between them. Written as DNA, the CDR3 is TGTGCCAGCAGCTACAACGGGACTCCTCGGGTTACCCAGCATTTT. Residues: CASSYNGTPRVTQHF.